This TCR beta chain was sequenced in a study of OX40 agonist ivuxolimab in advanced cancers. About the research overall: People in dose escalation had one of these cancers: hepatocellular carcinoma, melanoma, renal cell or head and neck cancer.

In the case of this clone: Its antigen is unknown.

Profiled with immunoSEQ multiplex PCR; TCRdb holds only in-frame clones, not every one. The sample includes tens of thousands of clones, roughly 90% of them seen just once. V shed 5 bases and J shed 3 bases, with 10 bases lying between them. This CDR3 comprises 13 residues. Germline V gives CDR1 MNHEY, CDR2 SMNVEV (reference sequence). Overall study findings and caveats: CD4+ and CD8+ blood T cells expanded clonally by week 6 at 0.1 to 3.0 mg/kg. CD8+ T cells were the subset that, on average, had more expanded clones than CD4+. Partial responders treated at 0.1-3.0 mg/kg exhibited clonal expansion among the lowest measured.

The chain has TRBV27 and TRBJ1-1; D is undetermined. The source was CD4+ or CD8+ T cells sorted from blood, collected in a trial of the OX40 agonist ivuxolimab. The sequence came from an adult with an advanced solid tumor such as melanoma, head and neck, liver or kidney cancer. The chain's CDR3 is CASSPIPYTEAFF. CDR3 nucleotide sequence: TGTGCCAGCAGTCCTATACCATACACTGAAGCTTTCTTT.